Below are 5 T cell receptor beta chains sequenced from a single sample in a study of T cell responses to AZD1222 COVID-19 vaccine. Clones were sequenced by immunoSEQ multiplex PCR, and TCRdb holds only the in-frame ones, with some missing. The data show some 120,000 clones, about 90% seen once. Material: peripheral blood, obtained on day 0 of AZD1222 vaccination. The origin of the receptors is an adult in good health.

The genes are TRBV28 and TRBJ1-6; D is possibly TRBD1 (6 bases). The CDR3 consists of 12 residues. The germline gives CDR1 MDHEN, CDR2 SYDVKM. V lost 8 bases to trimming and J lost 8 bases, with 10 bases between them. DNA for the CDR3: TGTGCCAGCCACAGGGTCGATTCACCCCTCCACTTT. As protein: CASHRVDSPLHF.

This chain joins TRBV5-8 and TRBJ1-4, with D perhaps TRBD1 (5 bases). V was pared by 1 base and J by 2 bases, with 12 bases between. Germline V gene sequence: CDR1 SGHTS, CDR2 YDEGEE. This CDR3 contains 16 residues. CDR3 loop: CASSLFWGRTNEKLFF. In DNA form, the CDR3 reads TGTGCCAGCAGCTTGTTTTGGGGGAGGACTAATGAAAAACTGTTTTTT.

The V call is TRBV7-8, the J call TRBJ2-2, with 13 bases fitting TRBD2. The CDR3 totals 17 residues. The germline V gene encodes CDR1 SGHVS and CDR2 FQNEAQ. V trimming: 5 bases; J trimming: 1 base; junction bases outside the gene matches: 4. The CDR3 region is CASSPRTSGRNTGELFF. In nucleotides, the CDR3 is TGTGCCAGCAGCCCGAGGACTAGCGGGAGGAACACCGGGGAGCTGTTTTTT. The full variable domain, its missing parts supplied by reference TRBV7-8 and TRBJ2-2, is GAGVSQSPRYKVAKRGQDVALRCDPISGHVSLFWYQQALGQGPEFLTYFQNEAQLDKSGLPSDRFFAERPEGSVSTLKIQRTQQEDSAVYLCASSPRTSGRNTGELFFGEGSRLTVL.

The sample holds a few counts of this clone. This sample also contains other DNA sequences that code for the same CDR3. The chain combines TRBV20-1 with TRBJ2-3, with D uncertain. V gave up 2 bases and J gave up 5 bases, with 5 bases separating them. The CDR3 contains 11 residues. From germline, CDR1 is DFQATT and CDR2 SNEGSKA (reference sequence). The CDR3 region is CSARRRDTQYF. The CDR3 DNA follows: TGCAGTGCTAGAAGGAGAGATACGCAGTATTTT.

J is TRBJ2-7 and V is TRBV28; unclear D gene. Trimming removed 3 bases at V and 4 bases at J, with 10 bases between. CDR3 size: 13 residues. CDR1 is MDHEN and CDR2 is SYDVKM in the germline V gene. CDR3 in amino acids: CASSFQDRYEQYF. In nucleotides, the CDR3 is TGTGCCAGCAGTTTCCAAGATAGATACGAGCAGTACTTC.